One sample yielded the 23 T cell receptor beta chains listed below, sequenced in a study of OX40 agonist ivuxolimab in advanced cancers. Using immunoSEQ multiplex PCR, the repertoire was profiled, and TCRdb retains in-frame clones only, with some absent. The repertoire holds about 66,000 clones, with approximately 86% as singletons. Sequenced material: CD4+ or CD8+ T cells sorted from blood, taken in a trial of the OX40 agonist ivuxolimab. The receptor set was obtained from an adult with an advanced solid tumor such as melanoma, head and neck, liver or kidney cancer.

This chain's CDR3 is CASSPQGEGTEAFF. The CDR3 nucleotides read TGTGCCAGCTCACCGCAGGGAGAGGGCACTGAAGCTTTCTTT. The V and J genes are TRBV18 and TRBJ1-1; a weak D match, TRBD1 (5 bases). Germline-derived CDR1 and CDR2 are KGHSH and LQKENI. CDR3 length: 14 residues. The germline V and J ends were trimmed by 3 bases and 4 bases, with 12 bases remaining between them.

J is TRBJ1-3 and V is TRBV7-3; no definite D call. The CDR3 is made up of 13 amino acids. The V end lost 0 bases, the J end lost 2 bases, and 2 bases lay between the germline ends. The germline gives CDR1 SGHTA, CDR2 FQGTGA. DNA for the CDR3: TGTGCCAGCAGCTTAACTCCTGGAAACACCATATATTTT. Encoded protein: CASSLTPGNTIYF.

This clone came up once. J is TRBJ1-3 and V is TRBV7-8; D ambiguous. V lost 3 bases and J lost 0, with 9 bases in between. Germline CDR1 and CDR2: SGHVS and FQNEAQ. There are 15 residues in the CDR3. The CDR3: CASSLDLSSGNTIYF. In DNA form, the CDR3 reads TGTGCCAGCAGCTTGGACCTAAGCTCTGGAAACACCATATATTTT.

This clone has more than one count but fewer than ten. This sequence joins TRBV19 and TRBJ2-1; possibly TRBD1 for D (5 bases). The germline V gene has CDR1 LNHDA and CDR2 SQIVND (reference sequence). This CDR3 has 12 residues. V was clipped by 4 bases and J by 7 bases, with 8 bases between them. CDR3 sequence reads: CASSTGMNEQFF. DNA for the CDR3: TGTGCCAGTAGTACAGGGATGAATGAGCAGTTCTTC. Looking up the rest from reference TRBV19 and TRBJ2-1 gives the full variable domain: DGGITQSPKYLFRKEGQNVTLSCEQNLNHDAMYWYRQDPGQGLRLIYYSQIVNDFQKGDIAEGYSVSREKKESFPLTVTSAQKNPTAFYLCASSTGMNEQFFGPGTRLTVL.

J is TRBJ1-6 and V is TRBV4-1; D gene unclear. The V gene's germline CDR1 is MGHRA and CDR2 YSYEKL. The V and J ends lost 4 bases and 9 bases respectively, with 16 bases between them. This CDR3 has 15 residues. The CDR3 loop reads CASSRIALTPSPLHF. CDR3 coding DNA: TGCGCCAGCAGCCGAATCGCCCTCACCCCTTCACCCCTCCACTTT.

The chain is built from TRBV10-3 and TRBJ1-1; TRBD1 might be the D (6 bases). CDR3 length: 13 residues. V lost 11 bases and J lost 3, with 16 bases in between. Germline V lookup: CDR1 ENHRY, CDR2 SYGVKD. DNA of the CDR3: TGTGCCTCCCAACAGGGAAGCTACACTGAAGCTTTCTTT. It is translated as CASQQGSYTEAFF.

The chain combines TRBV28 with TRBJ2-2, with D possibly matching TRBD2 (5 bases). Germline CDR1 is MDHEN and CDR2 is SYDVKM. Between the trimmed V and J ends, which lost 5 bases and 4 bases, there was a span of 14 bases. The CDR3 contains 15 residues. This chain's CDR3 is CASSQALRGTGELFF. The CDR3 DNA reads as TGTGCCAGCAGTCAGGCTTTACGGGGCACCGGGGAGCTGTTTTTT.

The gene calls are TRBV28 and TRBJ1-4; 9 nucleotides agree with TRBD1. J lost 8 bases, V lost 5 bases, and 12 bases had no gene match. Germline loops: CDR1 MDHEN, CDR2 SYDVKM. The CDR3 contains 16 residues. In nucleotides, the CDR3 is TGTGCCAGCAGTACCCGGACAGGGGCCGTTTTGGAAAAACTGTTTTTT. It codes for CASSTRTGAVLEKLFF. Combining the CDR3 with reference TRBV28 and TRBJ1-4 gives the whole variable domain DVKVTQSSRYLVKRTGEKVFLECVQDMDHENMFWYRQDPGLGLRLIYFSYDVKMKEKGDIPEGYSVSREKKERFSLILESASTNQTSMYLCASSTRTGAVLEKLFFGSGTQLSVL.

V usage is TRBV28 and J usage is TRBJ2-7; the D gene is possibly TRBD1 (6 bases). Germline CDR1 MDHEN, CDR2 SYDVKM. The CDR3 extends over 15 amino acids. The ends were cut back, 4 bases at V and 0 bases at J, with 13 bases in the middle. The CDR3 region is CASSSPRDNSYEQYF. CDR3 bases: TGTGCCAGCAGTTCACCTCGGGACAACTCCTACGAGCAGTACTTC.

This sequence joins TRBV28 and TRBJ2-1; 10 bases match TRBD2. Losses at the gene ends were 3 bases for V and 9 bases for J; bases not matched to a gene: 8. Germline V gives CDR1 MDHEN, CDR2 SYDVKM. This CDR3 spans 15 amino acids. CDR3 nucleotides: TGTGCCAGCAGTTTTAGAGTCAGCGGGAGGGGTGAGCAGTTCTTC. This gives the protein CASSFRVSGRGEQFF. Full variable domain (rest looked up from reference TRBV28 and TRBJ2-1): DVKVTQSSRYLVKRTGEKVFLECVQDMDHENMFWYRQDPGLGLRLIYFSYDVKMKEKGDIPEGYSVSREKKERFSLILESASTNQTSMYLCASSFRVSGRGEQFFGPGTRLTVL.

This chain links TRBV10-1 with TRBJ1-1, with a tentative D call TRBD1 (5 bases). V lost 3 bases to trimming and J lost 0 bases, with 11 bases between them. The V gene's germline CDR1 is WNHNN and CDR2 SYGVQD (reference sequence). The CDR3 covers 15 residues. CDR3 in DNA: TGCGCCAGCAGTGACGAGGGACTTATGAACACTGAAGCTTTCTTT. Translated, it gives CASSDEGLMNTEAFF.

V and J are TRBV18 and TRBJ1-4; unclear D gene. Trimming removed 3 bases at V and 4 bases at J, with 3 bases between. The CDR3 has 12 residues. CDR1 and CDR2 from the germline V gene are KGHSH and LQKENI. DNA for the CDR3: TGTGCCAGCTCACCCCGTAATGAAAAACTGTTTTTT. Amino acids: CASSPRNEKLFF.

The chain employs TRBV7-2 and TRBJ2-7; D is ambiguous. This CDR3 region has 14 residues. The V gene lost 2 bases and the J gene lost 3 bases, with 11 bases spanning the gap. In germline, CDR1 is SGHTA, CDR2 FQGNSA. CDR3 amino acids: CASSLSGLNYEQYF. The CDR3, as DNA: TGTGCCAGCAGCTTATCAGGATTGAACTACGAGCAGTACTTC.

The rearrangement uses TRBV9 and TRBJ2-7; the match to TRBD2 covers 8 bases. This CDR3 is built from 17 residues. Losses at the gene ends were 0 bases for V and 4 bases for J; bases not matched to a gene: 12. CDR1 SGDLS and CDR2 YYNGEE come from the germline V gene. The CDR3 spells CASSVGDGGRIRYEQYF. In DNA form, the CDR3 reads TGTGCCAGCAGCGTAGGGGATGGCGGGAGGATTCGATACGAGCAGTACTTC.

CDR3 sequence (DNA): TGTGCCAGCAGCAAAAAGATGACGGGGGGGCCAAGGACAGATACGCAGTATTTT. It codes for CASSKKMTGGPRTDTQYF. The chain links TRBV14 to TRBJ2-3; 8 bases align to TRBD2. CDR1 is SGHDN and CDR2 is FVKESK in the germline V gene. The V gene end was trimmed by 5 bases and the J gene end by 3 bases; junction bases not matched to a gene: 16. This CDR3 comprises 18 residues.

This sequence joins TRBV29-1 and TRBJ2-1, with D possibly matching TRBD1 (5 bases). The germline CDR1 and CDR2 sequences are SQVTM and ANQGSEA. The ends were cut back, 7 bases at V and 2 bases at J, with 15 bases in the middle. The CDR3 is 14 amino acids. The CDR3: CSARLGVTYNEQFF. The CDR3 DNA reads TGCAGCGCCCGTTTAGGGGTTACCTACAATGAGCAGTTCTTC.

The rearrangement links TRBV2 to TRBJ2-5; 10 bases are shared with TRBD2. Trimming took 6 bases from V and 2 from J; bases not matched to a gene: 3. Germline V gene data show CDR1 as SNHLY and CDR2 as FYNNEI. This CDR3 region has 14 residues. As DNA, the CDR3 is TGTGCCAGCAGAGGACTAGCGGTACAAGAGACCCAGTACTTC. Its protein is CASRGLAVQETQYF. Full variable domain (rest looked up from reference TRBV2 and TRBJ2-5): EPEVTQTPSHQVTQMGQEVILRCVPISNHLYFYWYRQILGQKVEFLVSFYNNEISEKSEIFDDQFSVERPDGSNFTLKIRSTKLEDSAMYFCASRGLAVQETQYFGPGTRLLVL.

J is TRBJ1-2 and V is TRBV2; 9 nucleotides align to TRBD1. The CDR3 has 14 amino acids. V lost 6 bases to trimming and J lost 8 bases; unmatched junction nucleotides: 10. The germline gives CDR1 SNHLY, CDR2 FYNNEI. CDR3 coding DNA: TGTGCCAGCAGCCTTTCTGGGGACAGGGTCGGCTACACCTTC. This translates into CASSLSGDRVGYTF.

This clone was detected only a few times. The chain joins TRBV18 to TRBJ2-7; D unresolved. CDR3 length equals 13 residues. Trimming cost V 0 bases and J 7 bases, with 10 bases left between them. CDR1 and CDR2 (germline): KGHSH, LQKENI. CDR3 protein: CASSPPGIGEQYF. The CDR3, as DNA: TGTGCCAGCTCACCACCGGGTATCGGAGAGCAGTACTTC.

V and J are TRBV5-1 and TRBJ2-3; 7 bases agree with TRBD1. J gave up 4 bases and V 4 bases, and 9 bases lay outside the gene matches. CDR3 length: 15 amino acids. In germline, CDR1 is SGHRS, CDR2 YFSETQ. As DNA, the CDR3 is TGCGCCAGCAGCCCAGGACCCGACAGGGCAGATACGCAGTATTTT. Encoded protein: CASSPGPDRADTQYF.

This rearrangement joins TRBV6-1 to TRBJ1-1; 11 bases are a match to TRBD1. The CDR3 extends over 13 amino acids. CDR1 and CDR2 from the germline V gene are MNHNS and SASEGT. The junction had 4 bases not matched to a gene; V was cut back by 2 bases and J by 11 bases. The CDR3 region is CASSERTGGEAFF. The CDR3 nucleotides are TGTGCCAGCAGTGAAAGGACAGGGGGCGAGGCTTTCTTT.

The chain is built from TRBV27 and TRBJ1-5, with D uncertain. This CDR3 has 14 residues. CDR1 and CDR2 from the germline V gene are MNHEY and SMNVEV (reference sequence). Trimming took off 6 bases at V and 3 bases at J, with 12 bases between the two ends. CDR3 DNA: TGTGCCAGCAGACCAGGCTCTTTCAATCAGCCCCAGCATTTT. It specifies CASRPGSFNQPQHF.

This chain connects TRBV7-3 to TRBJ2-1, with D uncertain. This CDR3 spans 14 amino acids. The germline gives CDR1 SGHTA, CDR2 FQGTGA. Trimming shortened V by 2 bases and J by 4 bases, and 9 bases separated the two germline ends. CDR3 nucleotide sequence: TGTGCCAGCAGCTTACAAGCTCAGTACAATGAGCAGTTCTTC. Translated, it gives CASSLQAQYNEQFF.